These T cell receptor beta chains were read from a single sample in a study of cytotoxic CD8 clonotypes in ibrutinib-treated CLL. Sequencing used immunoSEQ multiplex PCR; TCRdb keeps in-frame clones, though not all of them. The repertoire holds roughly 190,000 clones, with about 72% as singletons. The input for sequencing was PBMCs, taken after 24 months of ibrutinib treatment. The receptors originated from a human donor with chronic lymphocytic leukemia. Both conserved end residues are part of each CDR3. The D gene is left open where the match is weak. Only part of the rows carry a size: once, few, many, or a class if the clone is expanded.

NA | TRBJ2-7 | TRBV14 | NA | 19 | CASSQTDPSRSRIPYEQYF | TGTGCCAGCAGCCAAACGGACCCTTCACGTTCACGAATACCCTACGAGCAGTACTTC
NA | TRBJ2-7 | TRBV4-3 | TRBD1 | 13 | CASSQHGTGEQYF | TGCGCCAGCAGCCAACACGGGACAGGCGAGCAGTACTTC
NA | TRBJ2-1 | TRBV5-1 | NA | 16 | CASSPLTGTSYNEQFF | TGCGCCAGCAGCCCGCTGACCGGGACTTCCTACAATGAGCAGTTCTTC
once | TRBJ2-1 | TRBV28 | NA | 12 | CASSLLIGEQFF | TGTGCCAGCAGTTTACTCATTGGTGAGCAGTTCTTC
NA | TRBJ2-1 | TRBV7-2 | NA | 17 | CASSLTGWRDSYNEQFF | TGTGCCAGCAGCCTTACCGGGTGGAGAGACTCCTACAATGAGCAGTTCTTC
NA | TRBJ2-1 | TRBV7-3 | NA | 19 | CASSLGGISGVGAVDEQFF | TGTGCCAGCAGCTTAGGGGGGATTTCGGGAGTCGGAGCGGTGGATGAGCAGTTCTTC
NA | TRBJ2-1 | TRBV6-5 | TRBD2 | 15 | CASSQIAGGSGEQFF | TGTGCCAGCAGCCAAATAGCGGGAGGTTCAGGGGAGCAGTTCTTC
NA | TRBJ2-1 | TRBV4-1 | NA | 13 | CASSPQGPGQQFF | TGCGCCAGCAGCCCCCAAGGTCCGGGACAGCAGTTCTTC
NA | TRBJ2-1 | TRBV11-2 | NA | 13 | CASSLTNYNEQFF | TGTGCCAGCAGCTTAACAAATTACAATGAGCAGTTCTTC
NA | TRBJ2-5 | TRBV7-6 | TRBD2 | 17 | CASSLARTSGYQETQYF | TGTGCCAGCAGCTTAGCACGGACTAGCGGGTACCAAGAGACCCAGTACTTC
few | TRBJ1-5 | TRBV30 | TRBD1 | 15 | CAWSVLDRGNQPQHF | TGTGCCTGGAGTGTACTGGACAGGGGCAATCAGCCCCAGCATTTT
few | TRBJ2-2 | TRBV29-1 | NA | 12 | CSGYTHTGELFF | TGCAGCGGCTATACTCACACCGGGGAGCTGTTTTTT
NA | TRBJ2-7 | TRBV4-1 | NA | 17 | CASSQDIWAGDSYEQYF | TGCGCCAGCAGCCAAGATATTTGGGCAGGGGACTCCTACGAGCAGTACTTC
NA | TRBJ2-3 | TRBV9 | TRBD2 | 15 | CASSTAGGRADTQYF | TGTGCCAGCAGCACCGCGGGGGGGCGCGCAGATACGCAGTATTTT
NA | TRBJ2-1 | TRBV4-1 | NA | 16 | CASSQALPGTNNEQFF | TGCGCCAGCAGCCAAGCCCTACCCGGGACCAACAATGAGCAGTTCTTC
NA | TRBJ2-1 | TRBV4-3 | NA | 15 | CASSQERARRDEQFF | TGCGCCAGCAGCCAAGAAAGGGCCCGAAGGGATGAGCAGTTCTTC
few | TRBJ2-3 | TRBV2 | NA | 13 | CASSDDEWDTQYF | TGTGCCAGCAGTGATGACGAATGGGATACGCAGTATTTT
NA | TRBJ1-3 | TRBV5-4 | NA | 15 | CASSTQGYPGNTIYF | TGTGCCAGCAGCACTCAGGGGTATCCTGGAAACACCATATATTTT
NA | TRBJ1-5 | TRBV19 | TRBD1 | 18 | CASSRWDRGPGSNQPQHF | TGTGCCAGTAGTAGATGGGACAGGGGGCCGGGAAGCAATCAGCCCCAGCATTTT
once | TRBJ2-1 | TRBV5-1 | TRBD2 | 14 | CASSKGLAGESQFF | TGCGCCAGCAGCAAGGGACTAGCGGGAGAGTCGCAGTTCTTC
NA | TRBJ2-7 | TRBV5-1 | NA | 12 | CASSHPSGEQYF | TGCGCCAGCAGCCACCCTTCTGGCGAGCAGTACTTC
NA | TRBJ2-5 | TRBV25-1 | NA | 16 | CASSEWVGATRETQYF | TGTGCCAGCAGTGAATGGGTAGGGGCAACCCGAGAGACCCAGTACTTC
once | TRBJ2-7 | TRBV7-9 | NA | 14 | CASSLLGGGYEQYF | TGTGCCAGCAGCTTACTTGGAGGGGGCTACGAGCAGTACTTC
few | TRBJ2-3 | TRBV13 | TRBD2 | 16 | CASSQGTSGITDTQYF | TGTGCCAGCAGCCAGGGGACTAGCGGGATCACAGATACGCAGTATTTT
NA | TRBJ2-1 | TRBV19 | NA | 14 | CASSRATAVNEQFF | TGTGCCAGTAGTAGGGCGACAGCCGTCAATGAGCAGTTCTTC
once | TRBJ2-7 | TRBV10-1 | NA | 14 | CASSESSRGYEQYF | TGCGCCAGCAGTGAGAGTTCGCGGGGATACGAGCAGTACTTC
NA | TRBJ2-7 | TRBV4-1 | TRBD1 | 16 | CASSQTAGQGAYEQYF | TGCGCCAGCAGCCAGACCGCCGGACAGGGGGCCTACGAGCAGTACTTC
NA | TRBJ1-2 | TRBV20-1 | NA | 11 | CSAREFYGYTF | TGCAGTGCCCGGGAATTTTATGGCTACACCTTC
NA | TRBJ2-1 | TRBV10-3 | NA | 15 | CANPPRYASSSEQFF | TGTGCCAACCCGCCTCGCTATGCGTCTTCGAGTGAGCAGTTCTTC
NA | TRBJ2-1 | TRBV5-5 | NA | 15 | CASSLSWSSYNEQFF | TGTGCCAGCAGCTTGAGTTGGAGCTCCTACAATGAGCAGTTCTTC
NA | TRBJ2-3 | TRBV13 | TRBD2 | 16 | CASSLLMGLATDTQYF | TGTGCCAGCAGCCTCCTAATGGGACTAGCCACAGATACGCAGTATTTT
NA | TRBJ2-1 | TRBV7-3 | NA | 13 | CASSLSFRNEQFF | TGTGCCAGCAGCTTATCCTTTCGCAATGAGCAGTTCTTC
NA | TRBJ1-2 | TRBV13 | NA | 14 | CASRGTNPRYGYTF | TGTGCCAGCAGGGGTACAAACCCCCGGTATGGCTACACCTTC
NA | TRBJ2-7 | TRBV27 | NA | 16 | CASSLSRIRSSYEQYF | TGTGCCAGCAGTTTATCGAGGATCCGGAGCTCCTACGAGCAGTACTTC
NA | TRBJ2-7 | TRBV14 | NA | 12 | CASSQMLHEQYF | TGTGCCAGCAGCCAAATGTTACACGAGCAGTACTTC
NA | TRBJ2-7 | TRBV18 | TRBD1 | 14 | CASSPGTGSDEQYF | TGTGCCAGCTCACCAGGGACAGGGAGCGACGAGCAGTACTTC
few | TRBJ2-1 | TRBV13 | NA | 14 | CASSWGTPYNEQFF | TGTGCCAGCAGCTGGGGAACTCCCTACAATGAGCAGTTCTTC
NA | TRBJ2-3 | TRBV12-5 | NA | 13 | CASGFRPGDTQYF | TGTGCTAGTGGTTTCAGACCCGGAGATACGCAGTATTTT
NA | TRBJ2-1 | TRBV2 | TRBD2 | 13 | CATERDSYNEQFF | TGTGCCACTGAGCGGGACTCCTACAATGAGCAGTTCTTC
NA | TRBJ2-1 | TRBV7-3 | NA | 14 | CASSPQGSYNEQFF | TGTGCCAGCAGCCCCCAAGGTTCCTACAATGAGCAGTTCTTC